The T cell receptor (beta chain) described here comes from a study of Graves' ophthalmopathy and Graves' hyperthyroidism. Study-wide results and caveats: Most expanded clonotypes from thyroid (those above 0.001 frequency) were also found in blood. Distinction of ophthalmopathy from stable hyperthyroidism by a 13-signature model reached nearly 90% sensitivity and 81.08% specificity.

Clinicians diagnosed using symptoms, serum thyroxine, TRAb, thyroid ultrasound and orbital computed tomography. CDR3 length equals 16 residues. The germline V gene has CDR1 SGHVS and CDR2 FNYEAQ. Scientists amplified the TCR beta CDR3 regions from RNA transcripts. Second-round multiplex PCR followed a first-round RT-PCR using HTBI primers. TCRdb reanalysed the multiplex PCR reads using MiXCR and keeps one entry per CDR3 protein. The sample records hundreds of thousands of distinct CDR3 sequences, roughly 40% being singletons. In regard to this clonotype: Its cognate antigen is unknown. One base away lies a much larger clone, so this may be a sequencing read error.

The chain has TRBV7-6 and TRBJ1-1, with D possibly being TRBD1 (6 bases). This TCR was recovered from an adult man with Graves' ophthalmopathy. Sequencing was performed on peripheral blood. The CDR3 coding sequence is TGTGTCAGCAGCTTGGGGGTTGGGGGGGCGAACACTGAAGCTTTCTTT. This gives the protein CVSSLGVGGANTEAFF.